Each of the 13 T cell receptor beta chains below was sequenced from the same sample in a study of shared clonotypes between healthy human individuals. Sequencing used immunoSEQ multiplex PCR; TCRdb keeps in-frame clones, though not all of them. The table includes 1,400,000 or so clones, about 98.5% detected once. Input material: naive CD4+ T cells sorted from blood. Subset of the sample: CD45RA+ positively selected. These receptors came from a man in his thirties or forties in good health.

The rearrangement links TRBV7-6 to TRBJ2-3; 10 bases match TRBD2. Germline CDR1 is SGHVS and CDR2 is FNYEAQ. CDR3 length: 21 residues. Trimming at V came to 6 bases and at J to 1 base, leaving 22 bases not matched to a gene. CDR3 residues: CASRTKPGVLAGDVGTDTQYF. As DNA, the CDR3 is TGTGCCAGCAGAACGAAACCGGGAGTTCTAGCGGGAGACGTAGGCACAGATACGCAGTATTTT.

On this clone: Other DNA sequences within the sample encode an identical CDR3. J is TRBJ2-7 and V is TRBV7-3, with 8 bases fitting TRBD1. The CDR3 sequence is 14 residues long. In germline, CDR1 is SGHTA, CDR2 FQGTGA. Trimming cost V 5 bases and J 3 bases; bases outside gene matches: 6. As DNA, the CDR3 is TGTGCCAGCAGCCTTACAGGGGGTAACTACGAGCAGTACTTC. It is translated as CASSLTGGNYEQYF.

The chain has TRBV5-1 and TRBJ2-3; a possible D gene is TRBD2 (6 bases). The CDR3 covers 15 residues. Germline V gives CDR1 SGHRS, CDR2 YFSETQ. Trimming removed 4 bases at V and 0 bases at J, with 12 bases between. The CDR3 bases are TGCGCCAGCAGCGCGGGACTCCCCAGCACAGATACGCAGTATTTT. As protein: CASSAGLPSTDTQYF.

The chain employs TRBV14 and TRBJ2-5; D not certain. Trimming stripped 1 base from V and 3 bases from J, with 9 bases between. The germline CDR1 and CDR2 sequences are SGHDN and FVKESK. The CDR3 totals 14 residues. The CDR3 DNA reads as TGTGCCAGCAGCCAAGTAAAAGCAGAAGAGACCCAGTACTTC. Translation gives CASSQVKAEETQYF. Filled out from reference TRBV14 and TRBJ2-5, the complete variable domain reads EAGVTQFPSHSVIEKGQTVTLRCDPISGHDNLYWYRRVMGKEIKFLLHFVKESKQDESGMPNNRFLAERTGGTYSTLKVQPAELEDSGVYFCASSQVKAEETQYFGPGTRLLVL.

This clone was observed a single time. Other DNA sequences in this sample translate to the same CDR3. V is TRBV5-1 and J is TRBJ2-3; no reliable D call. This CDR3 has 15 amino acids. Germline CDR1 SGHRS, CDR2 YFSETQ. Deletions cut 1 base from V and 0 bases from J, with 9 bases between. The DNA for the CDR3 is TGCGCCAGCAGCTTGCTCGCTACCAGCACAGATACGCAGTATTTT. Encoded protein: CASSLLATSTDTQYF.

The V gene is TRBV18, the J gene TRBJ2-3, with 9 bases fitting TRBD2. The CDR3 is 16 amino acids. Germline V CDR1 and CDR2: KGHSH, LQKENI. V lost 4 bases, J lost 2 bases, and 7 bases stayed unmatched. CDR3 residues: CASSRTSGPATDTQYF. DNA for the CDR3: TGTGCCAGCTCACGAACTAGCGGGCCTGCCACAGATACGCAGTATTTT.

The gene calls are TRBV5-4 and TRBJ2-1; 12 positions match TRBD1. The CDR3 length is 16 residues. Germline assignment: CDR1 SGHNT and CDR2 YYREEE (reference sequence). V was pared by 4 bases and J by 7 bases, with 9 bases of the junction left unmatched. In DNA form, the CDR3 reads TGTGCCAGCAGCACGCCCGGGACAGGGGGCTTTAATGAGCAGTTCTTC. Encoded protein: CASSTPGTGGFNEQFF.

The chain employs TRBV5-6 and TRBJ1-2; a possible D gene is TRBD1 (6 bases). Trimming took 5 bases from V and 2 from J, leaving 16 bases between them. The germline V gene encodes CDR1 SGHDT and CDR2 YYEEEE. This CDR3 has 15 amino acids. In nucleotides, the CDR3 is TGTGCCAGCAGGCTCGAGACAGGAACCAACTATGGCTACACCTTC. It encodes CASRLETGTNYGYTF.

The chain combines TRBV5-5 with TRBJ2-1, with D possibly matching TRBD2 (6 bases). This CDR3 contains 16 residues. CDR1 is SGHKS and CDR2 is YYEKEE in the germline V gene (reference sequence). V lost 4 bases and J lost 3, with 17 bases in between. This chain's CDR3 is CASSQLGGGSYNEQFF. The CDR3 DNA is TGTGCCAGCAGCCAACTCGGCGGAGGGAGCTACAATGAGCAGTTCTTC.

The chain uses TRBV10-3 and TRBJ1-1; tentatively, D is TRBD1 (6 bases). Trimming left V 5 bases short and J 1 base short, with 11 bases between. The length of the CDR3 is 14 residues. Germline loops: CDR1 ENHRY, CDR2 SYGVKD. The CDR3 sequence: CAISKKGGNTEAFF. The CDR3 nucleotides read TGTGCCATCAGTAAAAAAGGGGGGAACACTGAAGCTTTCTTT.

V and J are TRBV25-1 and TRBJ2-7, with 9 bases lining up with TRBD2. The CDR3 contains 15 residues. V lost 3 bases, J lost 4 bases, and 7 bases stayed unmatched. The germline V gene encodes CDR1 MGHDK and CDR2 SYGVNS. CDR3 DNA sequence: TGTGCCAGCAGTGACCCAGCGGGAGGCATTTACGAGCAGTACTTC. Its translation is CASSDPAGGIYEQYF.

The gene calls are TRBV10-3 and TRBJ2-5; D gene unclear. Trimming stripped 1 base from V and 2 bases from J, with 8 bases between. Germline-derived CDR1 and CDR2 are ENHRY and SYGVKD. This CDR3 contains 14 residues. The CDR3 coding sequence is TGTGCCATCAGTGAGTGGGGAAGACAAGAGACCCAGTACTTC. This encodes CAISEWGRQETQYF.

CDR3 in DNA: TGTGCCAGTACCTCGGTGTGGGCCGGAGAAGATACGCAGTATTTT. It encodes CASTSVWAGEDTQYF. This sequence joins TRBV19 and TRBJ2-3, with no clear D. The CDR3 has 15 amino acids. In germline, CDR1 is LNHDA, CDR2 SQIVND (reference sequence). Trimming cost V 7 bases and J 5 bases, with 19 bases left between them.